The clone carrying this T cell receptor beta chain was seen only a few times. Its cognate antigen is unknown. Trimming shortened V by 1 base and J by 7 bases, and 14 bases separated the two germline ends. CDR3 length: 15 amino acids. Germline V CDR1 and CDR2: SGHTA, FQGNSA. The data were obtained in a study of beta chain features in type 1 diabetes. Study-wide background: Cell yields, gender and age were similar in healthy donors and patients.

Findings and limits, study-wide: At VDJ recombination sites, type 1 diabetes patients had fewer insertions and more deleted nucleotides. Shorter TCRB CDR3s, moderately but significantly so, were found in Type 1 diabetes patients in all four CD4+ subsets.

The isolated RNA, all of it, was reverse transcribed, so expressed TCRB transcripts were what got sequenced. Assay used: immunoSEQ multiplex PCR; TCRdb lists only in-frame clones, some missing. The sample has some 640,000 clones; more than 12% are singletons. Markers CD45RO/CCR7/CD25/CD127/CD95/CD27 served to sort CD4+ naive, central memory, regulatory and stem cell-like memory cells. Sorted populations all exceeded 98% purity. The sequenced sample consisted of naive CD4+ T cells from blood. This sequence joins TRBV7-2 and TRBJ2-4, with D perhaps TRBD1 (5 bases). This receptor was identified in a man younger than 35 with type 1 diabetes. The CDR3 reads CASSLDQGVGNIQYF. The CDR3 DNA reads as TGTGCCAGCAGCTTAGATCAGGGTGTAGGGAACATTCAGTACTTC.